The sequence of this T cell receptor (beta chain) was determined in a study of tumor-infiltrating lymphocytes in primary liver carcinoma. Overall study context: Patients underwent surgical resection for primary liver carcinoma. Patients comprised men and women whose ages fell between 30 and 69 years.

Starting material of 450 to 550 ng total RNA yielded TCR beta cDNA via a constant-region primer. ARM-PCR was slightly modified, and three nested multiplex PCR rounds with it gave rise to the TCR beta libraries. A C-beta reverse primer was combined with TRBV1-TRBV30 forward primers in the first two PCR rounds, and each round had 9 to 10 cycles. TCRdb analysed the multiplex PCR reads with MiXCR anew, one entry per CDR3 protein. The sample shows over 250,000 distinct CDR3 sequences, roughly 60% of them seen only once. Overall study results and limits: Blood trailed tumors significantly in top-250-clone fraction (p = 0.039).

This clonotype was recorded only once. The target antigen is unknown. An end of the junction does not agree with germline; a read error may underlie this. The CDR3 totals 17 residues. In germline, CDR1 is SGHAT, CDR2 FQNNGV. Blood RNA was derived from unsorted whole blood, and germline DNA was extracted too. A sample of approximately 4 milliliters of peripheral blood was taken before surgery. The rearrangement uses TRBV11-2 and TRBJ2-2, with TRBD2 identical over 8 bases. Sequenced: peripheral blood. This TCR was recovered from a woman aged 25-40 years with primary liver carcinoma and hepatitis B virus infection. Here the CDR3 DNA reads TGTGCCAGCAGCTTAGATCTCCTCGCGGGAGGAGCCGGGGAGCCGCTTTTT. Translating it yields CASSLDLLAGGAGEPLF.